This section outlines one TCR beta chain sequence together with its context. This sample is drawn from a study of blood T cell repertoires in COVID-19. Sequenced by immunoSEQ multiplex PCR; TCRdb stores in-frame clones only, minus some. The repertoire includes roughly 220,000 clones, about four fifths of them detected once, and about 7% sits in the top ten. The germline V gene encodes CDR1 MGHDK and CDR2 SYGVNS. The CDR3 covers 13 residues. V was pared by 3 bases and J by 9 bases, with 14 bases between. Sequencing was done on a sample of PBMCs or T cells enriched from blood (not recorded which). The TCR comes from a woman between 40 and 55 years old who had recovered from COVID-19. J is TRBJ1-2 and V is TRBV25-1; D remains ambiguous. CDR3 amino acids: CASSEPLLRRYTF. Written as DNA, the CDR3 is TGTGCCAGCAGTGAGCCCCTACTCCGTCGCTACACCTTC.